Below, 19 T cell receptor beta chains from the same sample are listed, as sequenced in a study of cytomegalovirus exposure and HLA in healthy donors (dated by TCRdb to about 2017). Library generation was performed with the immunoSEQ multiplex PCR assay. For the multiplex PCR, a mixture combining 60 forward primers for TCR Vbeta segments and 13 reverse primers for TCR Jbeta segments was used. The source is immuneACCESS, and TCRdb retained only in-frame sequences with V and J called. Part of the clones is not carried over; for the studies checked, unresolved V genes explain less than half of this, and the remainder is unexplained. This sample comprises 55,000 to 75,000 clones, approximately 72% of them detected only once. The ten largest clones take up approximately 7.8% of the sample. Sequenced input: PBMCs. These receptors all come from a woman between 25 and 40 years old in good health and CMV-seropositive.

The CDR3 sequence: CASSQARSSYEQYF. The CDR3, as DNA: TGTGCCAGCAGCCAAGCGAGGAGCTCCTACGAGCAGTACTTC. V usage is TRBV4-2 and J usage is TRBJ2-7; D not certain. Trimming took off 1 base at V and 0 bases at J, with 7 bases between the two ends. Germline values: CDR1 LGHNA, CDR2 YNFKEQ. The CDR3 is made up of 14 amino acids.

The chain uses TRBV19 and TRBJ2-7, with 7 bases lining up with TRBD2. The CDR3 is 14 residues long. Germline trimming cut 8 bases from V and 2 bases from J; bases unmatched to any gene: 9. CDR1 and CDR2 (germline): LNHDA, SQIVND (reference sequence). CDR3 sequence (DNA): TGTGCCAGTGCCACTTCCGGGACTACCTACGAGCAGTACTTC. This gives the protein CASATSGTTYEQYF.

V and J are TRBV7-8 and TRBJ2-5; D possibly corresponds to TRBD1 (5 bases). V dropped 5 bases and J dropped 2 bases, with 15 bases sitting between them. This CDR3 region has 15 residues. From germline, CDR1 is SGHVS and CDR2 FQNEAQ. CDR3 region: CASSRQRQSQETQYF. CDR3 coding DNA: TGTGCCAGCAGCCGCCAGAGACAGTCACAAGAGACCCAGTACTTC.

The V gene is TRBV30, the J gene TRBJ2-5; 9 bases map to TRBD1. Judging by the DNA end, TRBJ2-7 fits better; the J call may be wrong. Germline CDR1 is GTSNPN and CDR2 is SVGIG (reference sequence). CDR3 length: 14 residues. The chain's CDR3 is CAWSSLDRGHEQYF. The CDR3 DNA is TGTGCCTGGAGTTCACTGGACAGGGGCCACGAGCAGTACTTC.

This chain joins TRBV5-1 and TRBJ1-6, with 7 bases lining up with TRBD1. In germline, CDR1 is SGHRS, CDR2 YFSETQ. The CDR3 spans 14 residues. With 3 bases clipped from V and 7 bases from J, the junction kept 4 bases outside the gene matches. The CDR3 is CASSYWTGNSPLHF. For the CDR3, the DNA is TGCGCCAGCAGCTATTGGACAGGCAATTCACCCCTCCACTTT.

This clone was seen just once. The V call is TRBV7-2, the J call TRBJ2-3; D is possibly TRBD2 (6 bases). The CDR3 extends over 17 amino acids. CDR1 is SGHTA, CDR2 FQGNSA, per germline. Trimming pared 5 bases from V and 3 bases from J, leaving 21 bases between. The CDR3 region has the DNA TGTGCCAGCAGCCGTGGGGCGCTAGCGTGGGTAACAGATACGCAGTATTTT. Translated, it gives CASSRGALAWVTDTQYF.

The chain combines TRBV21-1 with TRBJ2-4; the D call in the table, TRBD2, was not verified against the DNA. TRBV21-1 is labeled a pseudogene. The CDR3 consists of 16 residues. The CDR3 loop is CASSKVCPGRGESEYF. CDR3 nucleotides: TGTGCCAGCAGCAAAGTCTGTCCAGGACGGGGTGAAAGTGAGTACTTC.

V gene TRBV7-2 combines with J gene TRBJ2-2; 8 positions agree with TRBD1. The CDR3 spans 15 residues. CDR1 is SGHTA and CDR2 is FQGNSA in the germline V gene. V lost 3 bases, J lost 4 bases, and 4 bases stayed unmatched. DNA for the CDR3: TGTGCCAGCAGCTTGGACAGGGCGGCCACCGGGGAGCTGTTTTTT. Translated: CASSLDRAATGELFF.

The V and J genes are TRBV5-1 and TRBJ1-6; 7 bases agree with TRBD1. Trimming took 1 base from V and 10 from J; bases not matched to a gene: 8. This CDR3 comprises 15 residues. Germline lookup yields CDR1 SGHRS and CDR2 YFSETQ. CDR3 sequence (DNA): TGCGCCAGCAGCTTGAGGACAGGTGATGGGTCACCCCTCCACTTT. Amino acids: CASSLRTGDGSPLHF.

The chain recombines TRBV7-3 with TRBJ1-5, with 8 bases aligning to TRBD1. Germline CDR1 and CDR2: SGHTA and FQGTGA. J gave up 7 bases and V 4 bases, and 3 bases lay outside the gene matches. CDR3 length: 13 residues. The CDR3 protein is CASSSQGGQPQHF. CDR3 in DNA: TGTGCCAGCAGCTCACAGGGGGGGCAGCCCCAGCATTTT. Full variable domain (outside the CDR3, taken from reference TRBV7-3 and TRBJ1-5): GAGVSQTPSNKVTEKGKYVELRCDPISGHTALYWYRQSLGQGPEFLIYFQGTGAADDSGLPNDRFFAVRPEGSVSTLKIQRTERGDSAVYLCASSSQGGQPQHFGDGTRLSIL.

This sequence joins TRBV29-1 and TRBJ2-2, with TRBD2 matching over 12 bases. The CDR3 spans 15 residues. The V gene's germline CDR1 is SQVTM and CDR2 ANQGSEA. V was pared by 1 base and J by 4 bases, with 1 base of the junction left unmatched. Here the CDR3 reads CSVEGLAGVTGELFF. CDR3 coding DNA: TGCAGCGTTGAAGGACTAGCGGGAGTCACCGGGGAGCTGTTTTTT.

The chain joins TRBV28 to TRBJ2-1; 7 bases are shared with TRBD1. The CDR3 consists of 14 residues. The germline V gene encodes CDR1 MDHEN and CDR2 SYDVKM. J was trimmed by 8 bases and V by 8 bases; bases with no gene match: 12. CDR3 DNA: TGTGCCAGCGAAAAAAGGGGGCCCAGCGATGAGCAGTTCTTC. Its protein product is CASEKRGPSDEQFF.

The CDR3 sequence is CASGLARGSVRDPKNTGELFF. The CDR3 nucleotides are TGTGCTAGTGGTTTAGCCCGCGGGTCTGTGCGGGACCCGAAGAACACCGGGGAGCTGTTTTTT. The chain is built from TRBV12-5 and TRBJ2-2; perhaps TRBD2 as D (6 bases). The CDR3 totals 21 residues. The ends were cut back, 3 bases at V and 1 base at J, with 27 bases in the middle. Germline CDR1 is LGHNT and CDR2 is FRNRAP.

The chain joins TRBV5-4 to TRBJ2-7, with D possibly TRBD1 on 5 matching bases. The germline gives CDR1 SGHNT, CDR2 YYREEE (reference sequence). Deletions cut 4 bases from V and 4 bases from J, with 12 bases between. The CDR3 is 13 amino acids. The CDR3: CASSPRAGYEQYF. For the CDR3, the DNA is TGTGCCAGCAGCCCCAGGGCCGGGTACGAGCAGTACTTC.

The sample holds one count of this clone. The DNA for the CDR3 is TGTGCCAGCAGTGACGTCGGGGGAGGCGAGCAGTTCTTC. It specifies CASSDVGGGEQFF. The chain has TRBV6-4 and TRBJ2-1; D is perhaps TRBD2 (6 bases). V was clipped by 2 bases and J by 10 bases, with 12 bases between them. Germline values: CDR1 MRHNA, CDR2 SNTAGT. This CDR3 is 13 amino acids long.

The CDR3 protein is CASRSGTGPCEVFF. For the CDR3, the DNA is TGTGCCAGCAGGTCCGGGACAGGCCCGTGCGAGGTGTTTTTT. V is TRBV28 and J is TRBJ1-4, with TRBD1 identical over 8 bases. Per the germline V gene, CDR1 is MDHEN and CDR2 is SYDVKM. The CDR3 has 14 residues. V was clipped by 6 bases and J by 15 bases; unmatched bases: 15.

The genes are TRBV6-4 and TRBJ2-7; 12 bases are shared with TRBD1. The ends lost 2 bases at V and 11 bases at J; junction bases unmatched: 16. From germline, CDR1 is MRHNA and CDR2 SNTAGT. The CDR3 has 17 amino acids. For the CDR3, the DNA is TGTGCCAGCAGTGACCCTCGGGACAGGGGGCGAGTGCCCTGGGAGTACTTC. Amino acids: CASSDPRDRGRVPWEYF.

The V and J genes are TRBV6-4 and TRBJ1-5; 7 nucleotides match TRBD1. This CDR3 comprises 12 residues. The germline CDR1 and CDR2 sequences are MRHNA and SNTAGT. V lost 7 bases and J lost 4; bases outside the gene matches: 1. This chain's CDR3 is CASMGQNQPQHF. CDR3 sequence (DNA): TGTGCCAGCATGGGACAGAATCAGCCCCAGCATTTT.

V is TRBV5-4 and J is TRBJ1-5; tentative D call: TRBD1 (5 bases). CDR3 length: 18 residues. V was trimmed by 4 bases and J by 2 bases, leaving 22 bases between them. CDR1 SGHNT and CDR2 YYREEE come from the germline V gene (reference sequence). The CDR3 reads CASSPRRGGVYGNQPQHF. CDR3 nucleotide sequence: TGTGCCAGCAGCCCCCGGCGGGGGGGGGTGTATGGCAATCAGCCCCAGCATTTT.